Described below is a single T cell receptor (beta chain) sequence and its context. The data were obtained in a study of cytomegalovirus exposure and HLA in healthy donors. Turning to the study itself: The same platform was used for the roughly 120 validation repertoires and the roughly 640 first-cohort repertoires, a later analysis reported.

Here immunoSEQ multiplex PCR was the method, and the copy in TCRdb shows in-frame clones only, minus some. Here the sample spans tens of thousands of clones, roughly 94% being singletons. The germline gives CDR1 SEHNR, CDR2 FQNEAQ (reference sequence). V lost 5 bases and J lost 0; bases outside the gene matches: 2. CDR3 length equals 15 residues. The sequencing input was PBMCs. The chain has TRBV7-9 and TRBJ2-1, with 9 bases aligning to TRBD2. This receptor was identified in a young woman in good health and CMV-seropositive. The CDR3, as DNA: TGTGCCAGCAGCCTTAGCGGGAGCTCCTACAATGAGCAGTTCTTC. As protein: CASSLSGSSYNEQFF.